This entry features one TCR beta chain sequence. As yet, its antigen is unknown. The assay used was immunoSEQ (version v3.0), run at survey level. Clones were read by immunoSEQ multiplex PCR, and TCRdb kept only the in-frame ones, dropping some. The data contain roughly 25,000 clones, roughly four fifths of them singletons. Samples held about 1-11 million cryopreserved PBMC before DNA extraction. J gave up 3 bases and V 2 bases, and 5 bases lay outside the gene matches. Germline V gives CDR1 SQVTM, CDR2 ANQGSEA. The length of the CDR3 is 14 residues. This specimen belongs to a study of long-term antiretroviral therapy in people with HIV. Study results and limitations: Relative to control repertoires, HIV repertoires exhibited narrower CDR3 length ranges.

The gene calls are TRBV29-1 and TRBJ1-1; 8 bases are a match to TRBD1. The receptor was derived from a woman aged 25 to 39 with HIV. This specimen was unsorted PBMCs, taken 1.1 years before starting antiretroviral therapy. CDR3 residues: CSVEKGQGHTEAFF. CDR3 in DNA: TGCAGCGTTGAAAAAGGACAGGGCCACACTGAAGCTTTCTTT.